This entry features one TCR beta chain sequence. Antigen: not known. These data are taken from a study of CD8 T cells in ankylosing spondylitis. Whole-study findings and limits: Apparently characteristic of ankylosing spondylitis blood was a TCR beta motif (about 8 highly homologous variants).

The CDR3 extends over 17 amino acids. V shed 4 bases and J shed 2 bases, with 20 bases lying between them. In germline, CDR1 is SGHRS, CDR2 YFSETQ. One entry per CDR3 protein, called by TCRdb with MiXCR from the 5' RACE reads. The profile shows around 890,000 distinct CDR3 sequences, approximately 12% of them singletons. The origin of this receptor is a male donor with ankylosing spondylitis. This chain joins TRBV5-1 and TRBJ2-3; possibly TRBD1 or TRBD2 for D (6 bases each). Material for sequencing was blood, either unsorted or a sorted T cell fraction (not recorded which). The CDR3 protein is CASSRVGGFGTTDTQYF. CDR3 nucleotide sequence: TGCGCCAGCAGCCGAGTGGGGGGCTTCGGGACCACAGATACGCAGTATTTT.